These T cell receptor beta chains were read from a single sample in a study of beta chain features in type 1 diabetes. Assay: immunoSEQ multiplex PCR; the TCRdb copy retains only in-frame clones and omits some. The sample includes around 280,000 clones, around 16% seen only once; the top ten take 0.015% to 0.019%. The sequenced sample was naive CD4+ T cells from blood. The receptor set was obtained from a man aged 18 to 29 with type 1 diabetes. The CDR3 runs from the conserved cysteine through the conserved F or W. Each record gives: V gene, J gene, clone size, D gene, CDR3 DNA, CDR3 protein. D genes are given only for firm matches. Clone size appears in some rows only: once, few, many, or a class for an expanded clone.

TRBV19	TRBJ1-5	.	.	TGTGCCAGTAGTACCGGTGGTCCCCAGCATTTT	CASSTGGPQHF
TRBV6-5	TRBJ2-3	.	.	TGTGCCAGCAGTTACATAGGACTACCAGATACGCAGTATTTT	CASSYIGLPDTQYF
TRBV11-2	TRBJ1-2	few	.	TGTGCCAGCAGTACGGGGGGCTACACCTTC	CASSTGGYTF
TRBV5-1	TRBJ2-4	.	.	TGCGCCAGTCATGCAGGACCCTCCCCTCTAGCCGGGGCCAAAAACATTCAGTACTTC	CASHAGPSPLAGAKNIQYF
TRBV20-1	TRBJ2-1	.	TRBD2	TGCAGTGCCGCCGGGAGGCGGGAGCAGTTCTTC	CSAAGRREQFF
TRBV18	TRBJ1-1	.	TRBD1	TGTGCCAGCTCACTGGACAGGGACGCTGAAGCTTTCTTT	CASSLDRDAEAFF
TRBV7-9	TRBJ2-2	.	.	TGTGCCAGCAGCTTATACCAGCGGGCGTACACCGGGGAGCTGTTTTTT	CASSLYQRAYTGELFF
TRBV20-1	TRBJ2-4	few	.	TGCAGTGCTCCGAGCGGGAACATTCAGTACTTC	CSAPSGNIQYF
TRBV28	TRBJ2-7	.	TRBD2	TGTGCCAGCAGAGAGCGGGAGGGCCCCGAGCAGTACTTC	CASREREGPEQYF
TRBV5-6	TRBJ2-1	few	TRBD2	TGTGCCAGCAGCTTGAACCAGCGGGATTACAATGAGCAGTTCTTC	CASSLNQRDYNEQFF
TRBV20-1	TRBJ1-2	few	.	TGCAGTGCTGAGAGAGGGTATGGCTACACCTTC	CSAERGYGYTF
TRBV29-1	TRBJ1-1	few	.	TGCAGCGTTGAAACTATGATGAACACTGAAGCTTTCTTT	CSVETMMNTEAFF
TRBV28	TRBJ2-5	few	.	TGTGCCAGCAGTTTAGGACAGAATATGGAGACCCAGTACTTC	CASSLGQNMETQYF
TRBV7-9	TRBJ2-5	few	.	TGTGCCAGCAGCTTAGGCGGTACCCAGTACTTC	CASSLGGTQYF
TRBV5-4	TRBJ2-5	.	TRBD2	TGTGCCAGCAGCTTGGGAGCGTCGGGGGGGTGGGAGACCCAGTACTTC	CASSLGASGGWETQYF
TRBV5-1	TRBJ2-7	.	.	TGCGCCAGCAGCTTATTCCCTGCAGGGAAATACGAGCAGTACTTC	CASSLFPAGKYEQYF
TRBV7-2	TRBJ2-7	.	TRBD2	TGTGCCAGCAGCGTTAGCGGGGGGGCCCTCTACGAGCAGTACTTC	CASSVSGGALYEQYF
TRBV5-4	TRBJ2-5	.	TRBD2	TGTGCCAGCAGCCAGGGGACTAGCGGGGGGAAAGAGACCCAGTACTTC	CASSQGTSGGKETQYF
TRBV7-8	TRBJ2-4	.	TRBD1	TGTGCCAGCAGCCCAGGGACAGGGTTCGAAAACATTCAGTACTTC	CASSPGTGFENIQYF
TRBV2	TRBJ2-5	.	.	TGTGCCAGCACTCCGGAGTCACAAGAGACCCAGTACTTC	CASTPESQETQYF
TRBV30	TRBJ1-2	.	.	TGTGCCTGGAGTGCGGCTAACTATGGCTACACCTTC	CAWSAANYGYTF
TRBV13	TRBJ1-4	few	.	TGTGCCAGCAGCGCCGCTCAGAATGAAAAACTGTTTTTT	CASSAAQNEKLFF
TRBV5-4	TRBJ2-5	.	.	TGTGCCAGCAGCTTGGGCGGAGCCCGAGAGACCCAGTACTTC	CASSLGGARETQYF
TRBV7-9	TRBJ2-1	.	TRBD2	TGTGCCAGCAGCTTAGCGCGGGGGACTAGCGGGAGTGAGCAGTTCTTC	CASSLARGTSGSEQFF
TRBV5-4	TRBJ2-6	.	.	TGTGCCAGCAGCTTGGCCATCGTGGCCTCTGGGGCCAACGTCCTGACTTTC	CASSLAIVASGANVLTF
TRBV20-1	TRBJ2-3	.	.	TGCAGTGCTAGGAGTGCGGATACGCAGTATTTT	CSARSADTQYF
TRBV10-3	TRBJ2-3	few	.	TGTGCCATCAGTGAGTCCGGGGTGGATACGCAGTATTTT	CAISESGVDTQYF
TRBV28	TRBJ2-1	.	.	TGTGCCAGCAACTCCCAGGGGGTGGGGAGGAATGAGCAGTTCTTC	CASNSQGVGRNEQFF
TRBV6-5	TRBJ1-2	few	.	TGTGCCAGCAGTTACTCGAGCGTTAACTATGGCTACACCTTC	CASSYSSVNYGYTF
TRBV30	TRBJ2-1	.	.	TGTGCCTGGAGTCAGGGGGGCGAGGACAATGAGCAGTTCTTC	CAWSQGGEDNEQFF
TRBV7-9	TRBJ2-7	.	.	TGTGCCAGCAGCCTTACGGGTACAGGGCAGGGGCAGTACTTC	CASSLTGTGQGQYF
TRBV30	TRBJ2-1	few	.	TGTGCCTGGAGTATCGTCAACAGGGTATCCAATGAGCAGTTCTTC	CAWSIVNRVSNEQFF
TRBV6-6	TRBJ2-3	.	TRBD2	TGTGCCAGCAGTTATTATCGGGGGGGGTCGCAAGATACGCAGTATTTT	CASSYYRGGSQDTQYF
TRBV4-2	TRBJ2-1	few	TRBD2	TGTGCCAGCAGCCAGGGGACTAGCGGGAGCCCCTACAATGAGCAGTTCTTC	CASSQGTSGSPYNEQFF
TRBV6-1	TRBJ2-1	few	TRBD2	TGTGCCAGCAGTGTGCGGGAGGGCCCCTATAACAATGAGCAGTTCTTC	CASSVREGPYNNEQFF
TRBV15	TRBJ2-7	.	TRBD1	TGTGCCACCAGCAGATATCCGGGACAGGGGCAACACGAGCAGTACTTC	CATSRYPGQGQHEQYF
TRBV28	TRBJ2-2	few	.	TGTGCCAGCAATCCAGCGTCGACAGGGAGGACCGGGGAGCTGTTTTTT	CASNPASTGRTGELFF
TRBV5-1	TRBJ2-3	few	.	TGCGCCAGCAGCTTGGAAGCGGGTGCAGATACGCAGTATTTT	CASSLEAGADTQYF
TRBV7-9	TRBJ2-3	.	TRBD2	TGTGCCAGCAGCTTATGGCTAGCGGGGGCCGATACAGATACGCAGTATTTT	CASSLWLAGADTDTQYF
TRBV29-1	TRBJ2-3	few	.	TGCAGCGTTGAAGATCTTCGGAGGCCAGAAACTTTTTCCTACGGCACAGATACGCAGTATTTT	CSVEDLRRPETFSYGTDTQYF
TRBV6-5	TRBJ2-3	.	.	TGTGCCAGCAGTTACCTAGAGGCGCAGTATTTT	CASSYLEAQYF
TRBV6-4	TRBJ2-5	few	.	TGTGCCAGCAGCTCCAGGTTCCAAGAGACCCAGTACTTC	CASSSRFQETQYF
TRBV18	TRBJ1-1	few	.	TGTGCCAGCTCACCTCTCAGGGAAAGAGTTGGAGCTTTCTTT	CASSPLRERVGAFF
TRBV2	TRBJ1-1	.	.	TGTGCCAGCACCTTGTGGGGCACGTCCGCTGAAGCTTTCTTT	CASTLWGTSAEAFF
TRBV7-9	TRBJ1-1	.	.	TGTGCCAGCAGCGCAAAGACAGGTGGCAGGGGCACTGAAGCTTTCTTT	CASSAKTGGRGTEAFF
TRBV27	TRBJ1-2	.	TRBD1	TGTGCCAGCAGTTTATCGATAGGGGGCGGAGCTAACTATGGCTACACCTTC	CASSLSIGGGANYGYTF
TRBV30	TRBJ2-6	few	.	TGTGCCTGTCCTCAGGGCTCTGGGGCCAACGTCCTGACTTTC	CACPQGSGANVLTF
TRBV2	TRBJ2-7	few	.	TGTGCCAGCAGTCCCAGGGGCACCTACGAGCAGTACTTC	CASSPRGTYEQYF
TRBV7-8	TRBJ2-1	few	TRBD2	TGTGCCAGCACCTTAGCATGGACTAGCCCTTTCAATGAGCAGTTCTTC	CASTLAWTSPFNEQFF
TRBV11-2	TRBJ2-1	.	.	TGTGCCAGCAGCCCAGGTAACTCTCCAGACAATGAGCAGTTCTTC	CASSPGNSPDNEQFF
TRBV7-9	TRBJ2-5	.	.	TGTGCCAGCAGCTTAAAGGGGCCCCAAGAGACCCAGTACTTC	CASSLKGPQETQYF
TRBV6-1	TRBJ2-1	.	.	TGTGCCAGCAGTGTGGCGGGGCCGAGCCCCTACAATGAGCAGTTCTTC	CASSVAGPSPYNEQFF